The 7 T cell receptor beta chains listed next were all sequenced from one sample in a study of control samples from healthy donors and cancer patients (dated by TCRdb to 2018 to 2020). Receptor amplification or capture employed the immunoSEQ multiplex PCR assay. TCRdb obtained this table from immuneACCESS and retained in-frame rearrangements with V and J assigned. These tables miss some clones; where compared with another copy, unresolved V genes account for less than half of the shortfall, and the remainder is unexplained. The table for this sample lists more than 25,000 clones; 91% of them were counted only once. Less than 15% of the sample goes to the ten largest clones. Sequenced material: PBMCs. The receptors come from a man aged 50-59 years with lung cancer.

V usage is TRBV4-3 and J usage is TRBJ1-1; D unresolved. CDR3 size: 14 residues. Deletions cut 2 bases from V and 5 bases from J, with 12 bases between. The germline V gene has CDR1 LGHNA and CDR2 YSLEER. CDR3 amino acids: CASSQTRVGTEAFF. CDR3 in DNA: TGCGCCAGCAGCCAAACGCGGGTCGGGACTGAAGCTTTCTTT.

The chain is built from TRBV13 and TRBJ1-1, with TRBD1 matching 7 bases. CDR1 PRHDT and CDR2 FYEKMQ come from the germline V gene (reference sequence). The CDR3 runs to 13 residues. V shed 6 bases and J 8 bases; nucleotides not matched to a gene: 9. CDR3 sequence: CASRVRQGGEAFF. The CDR3 region has the DNA TGTGCCAGCAGGGTCCGACAGGGCGGGGAAGCTTTCTTT.

This clone has a single count. V gene TRBV28 combines with J gene TRBJ2-7; the D gene is possibly TRBD1 (5 bases). The CDR3 runs to 15 residues. The V end was cut by 3 bases, the J end by 2 bases, with 14 bases between. The germline V gene has CDR1 MDHEN and CDR2 SYDVKM. The CDR3 region has the DNA TGTGCCAGCAGTTTGTATAAGGGGTCAGCCTACGAGCAGTACTTC. Translating gives CASSLYKGSAYEQYF.

The chain has TRBV6-5 and TRBJ1-1; D gene unclear. V gave up 0 bases and J gave up 2 bases, with 10 bases separating them. The CDR3 is 15 amino acids. Germline V gene data show CDR1 as MNHEY and CDR2 as SVGAGI. CDR3 sequence: CASSYSLDGNTEAFF. DNA for the CDR3: TGTGCCAGCAGTTACTCCCTCGACGGTAACACTGAAGCTTTCTTT.

This chain uses TRBV9 with TRBJ1-2; no firm D call. CDR1 and CDR2 (germline): SGDLS, YYNGEE. The CDR3 spans 14 residues. The V end lost 1 base, the J end lost 5 bases, and 12 bases lay between the germline ends. The CDR3 nucleotides are TGTGCCAGCAGCGTATTAGATCTGGGATATGGCTACACCTTC. Translating gives CASSVLDLGYGYTF.

V gene TRBV9 combines with J gene TRBJ2-2; D is unclear. Germline loops: CDR1 SGDLS, CDR2 YYNGEE. The CDR3 extends over 14 amino acids. The V end lost 0 bases, the J end lost 5 bases, and 8 bases lay between the germline ends. CDR3 nucleotides: TGTGCCAGCAGCGTAGGAAGGGCGACCGGGGAGCTGTTTTTT. This translates into CASSVGRATGELFF.

The CDR3 sequence: CASSPPGSSTYEQYF. In nucleotides, the CDR3 is TGTGCCAGCTCACCACCGGGCTCCAGTACCTACGAGCAGTACTTC. The gene calls are TRBV18 and TRBJ2-7; D ambiguous. The germline V gene encodes CDR1 KGHSH and CDR2 LQKENI. This CDR3 region has 15 residues. V lost 0 bases, J lost 2 bases, and 11 bases lay in between.